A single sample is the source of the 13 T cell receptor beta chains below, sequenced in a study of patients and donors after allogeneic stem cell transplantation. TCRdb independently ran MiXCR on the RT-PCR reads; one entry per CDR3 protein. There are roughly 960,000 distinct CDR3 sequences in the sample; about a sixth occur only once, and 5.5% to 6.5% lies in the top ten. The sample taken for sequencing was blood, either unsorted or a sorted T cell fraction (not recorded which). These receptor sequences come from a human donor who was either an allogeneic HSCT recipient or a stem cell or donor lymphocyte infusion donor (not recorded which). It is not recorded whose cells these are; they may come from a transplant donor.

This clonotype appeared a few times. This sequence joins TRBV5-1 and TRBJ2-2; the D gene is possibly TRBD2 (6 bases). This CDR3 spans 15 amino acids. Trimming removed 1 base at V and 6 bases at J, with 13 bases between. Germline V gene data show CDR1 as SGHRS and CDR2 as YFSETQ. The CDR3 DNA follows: TGCGCCAGCAGCTTGTCGGGTAGCGGCGCCGGGGAGCTGTTTTTT. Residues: CASSLSGSGAGELFF.

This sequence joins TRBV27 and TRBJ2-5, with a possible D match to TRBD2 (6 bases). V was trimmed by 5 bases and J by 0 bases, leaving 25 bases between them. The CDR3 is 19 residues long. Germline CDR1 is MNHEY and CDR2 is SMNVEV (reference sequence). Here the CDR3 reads CASSARSDLGTLYQETQYF. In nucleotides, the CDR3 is TGTGCCAGCAGTGCTCGCTCAGACCTCGGGACTCTGTACCAAGAGACCCAGTACTTC.

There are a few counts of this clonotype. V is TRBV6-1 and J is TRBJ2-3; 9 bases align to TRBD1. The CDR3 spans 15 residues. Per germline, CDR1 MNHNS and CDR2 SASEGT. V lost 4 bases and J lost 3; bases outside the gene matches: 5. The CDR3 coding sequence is TGTGCCAGCAGTGCCCGGGACAGGGAGACAGATACGCAGTATTTT. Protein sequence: CASSARDRETDTQYF.

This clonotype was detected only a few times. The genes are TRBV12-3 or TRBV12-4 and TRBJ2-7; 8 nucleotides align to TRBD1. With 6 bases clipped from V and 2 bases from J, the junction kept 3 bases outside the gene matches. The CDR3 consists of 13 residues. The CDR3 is CASRKQGAYEQYF. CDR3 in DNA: TGTGCCAGCAGAAAACAGGGGGCCTACGAGCAGTACTTC.

CDR3 nucleotide sequence: TGCAGTGCTAGCATGGGGAGGGATCAGCCCCAGCATTTT. It codes for CSASMGRDQPQHF. The chain has TRBV20-1 and TRBJ1-5; the D is unclear. Germline V lookup: CDR1 DFQATT, CDR2 SNEGSKA (reference sequence). The CDR3 length is 13 residues. Trimming took off 3 bases at V and 5 bases at J, with 11 bases between the two ends.

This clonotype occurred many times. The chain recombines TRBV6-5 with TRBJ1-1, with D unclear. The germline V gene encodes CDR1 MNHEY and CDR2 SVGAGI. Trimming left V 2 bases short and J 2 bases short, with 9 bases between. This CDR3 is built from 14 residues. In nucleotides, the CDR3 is TGTGCCAGCAGTTACGAGGCCAGAAACACTGAAGCTTTCTTT. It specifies CASSYEARNTEAFF.

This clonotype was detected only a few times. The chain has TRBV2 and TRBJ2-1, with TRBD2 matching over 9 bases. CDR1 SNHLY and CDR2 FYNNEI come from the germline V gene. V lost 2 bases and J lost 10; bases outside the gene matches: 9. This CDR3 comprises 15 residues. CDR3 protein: CASSERAGGPGEQFF. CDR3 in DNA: TGTGCCAGCAGTGAAAGGGCGGGAGGGCCTGGGGAGCAGTTCTTC.

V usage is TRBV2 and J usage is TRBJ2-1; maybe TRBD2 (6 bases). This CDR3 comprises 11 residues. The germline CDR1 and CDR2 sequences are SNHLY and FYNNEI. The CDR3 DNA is TGTGCTTCGGACTATCACAATGAGCAGTTCTTC. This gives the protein CASDYHNEQFF.

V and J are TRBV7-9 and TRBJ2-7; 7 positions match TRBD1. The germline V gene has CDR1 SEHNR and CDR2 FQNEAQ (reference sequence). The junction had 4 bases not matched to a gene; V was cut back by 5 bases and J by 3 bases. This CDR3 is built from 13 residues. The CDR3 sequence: CASSRQGDYEQYF. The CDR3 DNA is TGTGCCAGCAGCCGACAGGGTGACTACGAGCAGTACTTC.

The CDR3 protein is CASTPGLAGPDTQYF. As DNA, the CDR3 is TGTGCCAGCACCCCGGGACTAGCGGGGCCAGATACGCAGTATTTT. This sequence joins TRBV9 and TRBJ2-3; 13 nucleotides align to TRBD2. CDR1 is SGDLS and CDR2 is YYNGEE in the germline V gene. The CDR3 totals 15 residues. Trimming removed 6 bases from V and 4 bases from J; junction bases left unmatched: 5. The full variable domain, rest sourced from reference TRBV9 and TRBJ2-3, is DSGVTQTPKHLITATGQRVTLRCSPRSGDLSVYWYQQSLDQGLQFLIQYYNGEERAKGNILERFSAQQFPDLHSELNLSSLELGDSALYFCASTPGLAGPDTQYFGPGTRLTVL.

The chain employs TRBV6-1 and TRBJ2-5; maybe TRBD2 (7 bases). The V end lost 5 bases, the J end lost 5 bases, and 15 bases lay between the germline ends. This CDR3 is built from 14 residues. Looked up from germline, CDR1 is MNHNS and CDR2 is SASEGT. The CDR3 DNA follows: TGTGCCAGCAGTAAAGGGGGGGCGCGGGAGACCCAGTACTTC. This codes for CASSKGGARETQYF.

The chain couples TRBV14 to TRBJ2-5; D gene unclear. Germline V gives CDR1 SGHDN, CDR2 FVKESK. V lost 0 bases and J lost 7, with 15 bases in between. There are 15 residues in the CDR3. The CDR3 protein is CASSQDYQPLGTQYF. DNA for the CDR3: TGTGCCAGCAGCCAAGATTACCAGCCTCTAGGGACCCAGTACTTC.

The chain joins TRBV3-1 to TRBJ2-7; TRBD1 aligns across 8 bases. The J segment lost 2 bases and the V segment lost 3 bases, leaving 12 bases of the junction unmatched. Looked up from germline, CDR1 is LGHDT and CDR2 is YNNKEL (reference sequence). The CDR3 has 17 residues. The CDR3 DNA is TGTGCCAGCAGCCAGGTACGGCAGGGGGCAGGAACCTACGAGCAGTACTTC. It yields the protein CASSQVRQGAGTYEQYF.